This is a list of T cell receptor beta chains from one sample in a study of metastatic and nonmetastatic thyroid tumors. Through MiXCR, TCRdb re-clonotyped the PCR reads. The table includes around 20,000 clones, about 23% detected once. The sample taken for sequencing was blood. The receptors shown here come from a male donor with papillary thyroid cancer or a benign thyroid nodule (not recorded which). Some clones in this sample may be carry-over from other donors' samples. The CDR3 runs from the conserved cysteine through the conserved F or W. Each record gives: J gene, D gene, clone size, V gene, CDR3 DNA, CDR3 protein. D genes are given only for firm matches. Not every row has a clone size; where given, it reads once, few, many or a size class.

J gene: TRBJ2-5; D gene: -; clone size: many; V gene: TRBV7-8; CDR3 DNA: TGTGCCAGCAGCTTCCCCCCCGGATCAGTTAGGAAGACCCAGTACTTC; CDR3 protein: CASSFPPGSVRKTQYF
J gene: TRBJ2-2; D gene: -; clone size: -; V gene: TRBV20-1; CDR3 DNA: TGCAGTGCCTCCCCTGGCGGGACCCTCACCGGGGAGCTGTTTTTT; CDR3 protein: CSASPGGTLTGELFF
J gene: TRBJ1-5; D gene: -; clone size: -; V gene: TRBV2; CDR3 DNA: TGTGCCAGCAGTGACGGACCCGACAATCAGCCCCAGCATTTT; CDR3 protein: CASSDGPDNQPQHF
J gene: TRBJ2-7; D gene: -; clone size: -; V gene: TRBV15; CDR3 DNA: TGTGCCACCAGCAGAGGTGTTTTTTCCGAAAACGAGCAGTACTTC; CDR3 protein: CATSRGVFSENEQYF
J gene: TRBJ1-1; D gene: TRBD1; clone size: many; V gene: TRBV19; CDR3 DNA: TGTGCCAGTAGTATCCGACAGGGAATGAACACTGAAGCTTTCTTT; CDR3 protein: CASSIRQGMNTEAFF
J gene: TRBJ2-5; D gene: -; clone size: many; V gene: TRBV24-1; CDR3 DNA: TGTGCCACCAGTGGCGGGGACCAAGAGACCCAGTACTTC; CDR3 protein: CATSGGDQETQYF
J gene: TRBJ1-1; D gene: TRBD1; clone size: many; V gene: TRBV28; CDR3 DNA: TGTGCCAGCAGTACTCGAGGACAGGGGATCGCTGAAGCTTTCTTT; CDR3 protein: CASSTRGQGIAEAFF
J gene: TRBJ2-7; D gene: TRBD2; clone size: many; V gene: TRBV7-9; CDR3 DNA: TGTGCCAGCAGCCCGGGGACTAGTGACGAGCAGTACTTC; CDR3 protein: CASSPGTSDEQYF
J gene: TRBJ2-1; D gene: TRBD2; clone size: few; V gene: TRBV6-1; CDR3 DNA: TGTGCCAGCAGTCGACTAGCGGAGTACAATGAGCAGTTCTTC; CDR3 protein: CASSRLAEYNEQFF
J gene: TRBJ1-2; D gene: TRBD1; clone size: many; V gene: TRBV24-1; CDR3 DNA: TGTGCCACCAGTGATTTGGGGACAGCGGGACGCTACACCTTC; CDR3 protein: CATSDLGTAGRYTF
J gene: TRBJ2-3; D gene: -; clone size: many; V gene: TRBV11-2; CDR3 DNA: TGTGCCAGCAGCTTGTCGGGGGGCACAGATACGCAGTATTTT; CDR3 protein: CASSLSGGTDTQYF
J gene: TRBJ1-1; D gene: -; clone size: -; V gene: TRBV20-1; CDR3 DNA: TGCAGTGCTAGAGATCAACGAGGAATGGACACTGAAGCTTTCTTT; CDR3 protein: CSARDQRGMDTEAFF
J gene: TRBJ1-5; D gene: -; clone size: -; V gene: TRBV24-1; CDR3 DNA: TGTGCCACCAGTGATCTAAGAACCAGGGGCGCGGGGCCGAGCAATCAGCCCCAGCATTTT; CDR3 protein: CATSDLRTRGAGPSNQPQHF
J gene: TRBJ2-1; D gene: -; clone size: medium-sized; V gene: TRBV6-4; CDR3 DNA: TGTGCCAGCAGTCGTAGCGGCACAAAGTACAATGAGCAGTTCTTC; CDR3 protein: CASSRSGTKYNEQFF
J gene: TRBJ2-3; D gene: -; clone size: -; V gene: TRBV9; CDR3 DNA: TGTGCCAGCAGCTTTTGGGGAGGCACAGATACGCAGTATTTT; CDR3 protein: CASSFWGGTDTQYF
J gene: TRBJ2-2; D gene: -; clone size: once; V gene: TRBV9; CDR3 DNA: TGTGCCAGCAGCGCCTCAGGGTACGGGGAGCTGTTTTTT; CDR3 protein: CASSASGYGELFF
J gene: TRBJ2-1; D gene: -; clone size: many; V gene: TRBV7-3; CDR3 DNA: TGTGCCAGCAGCTTAACTCCTCTCTCCTACAATGAGCAGTTCTTC; CDR3 protein: CASSLTPLSYNEQFF
J gene: TRBJ2-1; D gene: -; clone size: -; V gene: TRBV6-2/TRBV6-3; CDR3 DNA: TGTGCCAGCAGTTACCTCAGCCTAGAGCAGTTCTTC; CDR3 protein: CASSYLSLEQFF
J gene: TRBJ2-3; D gene: -; clone size: many; V gene: TRBV20-1; CDR3 DNA: TGCAGTGCTAGTCCGGACACAGATACGCAGTATTTT; CDR3 protein: CSASPDTDTQYF
J gene: TRBJ2-7; D gene: TRBD2; clone size: many; V gene: TRBV28; CDR3 DNA: TGTGCCAGCAGCTCGACTAGCACTTCGCAGTACTTC; CDR3 protein: CASSSTSTSQYF
J gene: TRBJ1-1; D gene: -; clone size: many; V gene: TRBV29-1; CDR3 DNA: TGCAGCGTTAACAGGCGCAACACTGAAGCTTTCTTT; CDR3 protein: CSVNRRNTEAFF
J gene: TRBJ2-1; D gene: -; clone size: many; V gene: TRBV15; CDR3 DNA: TGTGCCACCAGCAGAGATGAGGGTAGTCCTGTTGAGCAGTTCTTC; CDR3 protein: CATSRDEGSPVEQFF